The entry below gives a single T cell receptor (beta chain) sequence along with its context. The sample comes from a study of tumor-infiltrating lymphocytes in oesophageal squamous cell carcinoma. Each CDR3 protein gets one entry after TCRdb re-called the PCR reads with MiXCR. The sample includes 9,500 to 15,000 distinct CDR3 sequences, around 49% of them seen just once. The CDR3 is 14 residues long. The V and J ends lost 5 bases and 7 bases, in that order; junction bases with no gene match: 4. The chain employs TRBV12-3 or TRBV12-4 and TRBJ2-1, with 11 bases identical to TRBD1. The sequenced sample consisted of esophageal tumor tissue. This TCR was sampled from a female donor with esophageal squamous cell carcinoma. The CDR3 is CASSHRDRGNEQFF. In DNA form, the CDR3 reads TGTGCCAGCAGTCACCGGGACAGGGGGAATGAGCAGTTCTTC.